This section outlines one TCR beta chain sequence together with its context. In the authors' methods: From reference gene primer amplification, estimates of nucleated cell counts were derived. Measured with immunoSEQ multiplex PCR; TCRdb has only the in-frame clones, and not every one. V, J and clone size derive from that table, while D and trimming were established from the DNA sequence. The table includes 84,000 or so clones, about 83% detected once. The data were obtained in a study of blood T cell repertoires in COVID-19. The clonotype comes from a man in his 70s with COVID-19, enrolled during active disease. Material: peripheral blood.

The CDR3 nucleotides read TGTGCCAGCAGTTTAGGACAGGAGTATCAGCCCCAGCATTTT. Translating gives CASSLGQEYQPQHF. V and J are TRBV6-5 and TRBJ1-5; 7 bases align to TRBD1. Germline V gene lookup returns CDR1 MNHEY and CDR2 SVGAGI. The CDR3 extends over 14 amino acids. The trim removed 4 bases at V and 5 bases at J, leaving 5 bases unmatched.